A selection of T cell receptor beta chains follows, all from one sample in a study of blood T cells in healthy people across ages. MiXCR was run by TCRdb on the 5' RACE reads, yielding one entry per CDR3 protein. The table records 800,000 or so distinct CDR3 sequences, about 42% of them present only once. The sample was blood. These receptors were taken from a man older than 75 in good health. The CDR3 runs from the conserved cysteine through the conserved F or W. A D gene is named only where the DNA matches it firmly. The listing skips clone size in some rows; elsewhere it reads once, few, many or a size class.

J	size	D	V	DNA	CDR3
TRBJ2-5	once	TRBD1	TRBV27	TGTGCCAGCAGTTCAAAGACAGGGTCGGGTGGTACCCAGTACTTC	CASSSKTGSGGTQYF
TRBJ2-5	few	TRBD2	TRBV30	TGTGCCTGGAGGGTTAGCGGGAACCAAGAGACCCAGTACTTC	CAWRVSGNQETQYF
TRBJ2-7	few	-	TRBV27	TGTGCCAGCAGTCTGAGACTAACCCAAACCCCCTCCTACGAGCAGTACTTC	CASSLRLTQTPSYEQYF
TRBJ2-7	-	-	TRBV12-3/TRBV12-4	TGTGCCAGCAGCCCCAGCTCCTACGTGCAGTACTTC	CASSPSSYVQYF
TRBJ1-2	-	-	TRBV20-1	TGCAGTGCCCCAGACGCGGGGGCGCGGGGCTACACCTTC	CSAPDAGARGYTF
TRBJ1-2	-	-	TRBV7-2	TGTGCCAACAGCCCAGAGCTTTACTATGGCTACACCTTC	CANSPELYYGYTF
TRBJ2-2	-	-	TRBV5-1	TGCGCCAGCAGCTTCACCGAGACAGTAACCGGGGAGCTGTTTTTT	CASSFTETVTGELFF
TRBJ2-1	-	-	TRBV7-2	TGTGCCAGCAGCTTCCTCACGGGGACTGAGCAGTTCTTC	CASSFLTGTEQFF
TRBJ2-7	many	TRBD1	TRBV7-2	TGTGCCAGCAGCGGGACAGGAGGGGGCTACGAGCAGTACTTC	CASSGTGGGYEQYF
TRBJ2-3	few	TRBD2	TRBV29-1	TGCAGCGTCGAGTGGACTAGCGGGACAGATACGCAGTATTTT	CSVEWTSGTDTQYF
TRBJ1-4	-	-	TRBV2	TGTGCCAGCAGTATGGGAATTGGTGAAAAACTGTTTTTT	CASSMGIGEKLFF
TRBJ2-3	few	-	TRBV7-8	TGTGCCAGCAGCTTACTCGGCGGGGACACAGATACGCAGTATTTT	CASSLLGGDTDTQYF
TRBJ2-1	-	TRBD2	TRBV4-2	TGTGCCAGCAGCCAAGAAAGTCCAGCGGGGTACAATGAGCAGTTCTTC	CASSQESPAGYNEQFF
TRBJ2-7	-	-	TRBV7-2	TGTGCCAGCAGCTTAGAAAGCGGAATCTCCTACGAGCAGTACTTC	CASSLESGISYEQYF
TRBJ2-3	few	TRBD2	TRBV5-1	TGCGCCAGCAGCCAGTCTTCTAGCGGGAGCGCAGATACGCAGTATTTT	CASSQSSSGSADTQYF
TRBJ2-5	few	TRBD1	TRBV29-1	TGCAGTGACCGGGACAGCCAAGAGACCCAGTACTTC	CSDRDSQETQYF
TRBJ2-7	-	TRBD2	TRBV7-2	TGTGCCAGCAGCTTATTAGCGGGAGGGCGCGAGCAGTACTTC	CASSLLAGGREQYF
TRBJ2-5	-	-	TRBV7-2	TGTGCCAGCAGTCCTAAGGGGCTAGCTATTGAGCAGTACTTC	CASSPKGLAIEQYF
TRBJ2-3	once	-	TRBV12-3/TRBV12-4	TGTGCCAGCAGTCCTGAAGGCAGTCCCGGCACAGATACGCAGTATTTT	CASSPEGSPGTDTQYF
TRBJ2-7	-	-	TRBV5-4	TGTGCCAGCAGCCCTGACCTATATTCCTACGAGCAGTACTTC	CASSPDLYSYEQYF
TRBJ1-4	many	TRBD1	TRBV20-1	TGCAGTGCTAGGGAACTGACAGGGGGCCGGACTAATGAAAAACTGTTTTTT	CSARELTGGRTNEKLFF
TRBJ1-2	-	-	TRBV12-3/TRBV12-4	TGTGCCAGCAGTTTTGAGGTGCAGGCTCGGGGCTACACCTTC	CASSFEVQARGYTF
TRBJ1-2	-	-	TRBV11-3	TGTGCCAGCAGCCCCTCGGGCTATGGCTACACCTTC	CASSPSGYGYTF
TRBJ2-5	few	-	TRBV2	TGTGCCGGCTATCAGGGGACACGGGAGACCCAGTACTTC	CAGYQGTRETQYF
TRBJ2-7	-	TRBD2	TRBV7-9	TGTGCCAGCAGCTACGGACTAGCGGCCTACAATGAGCAGTACTTC	CASSYGLAAYNEQYF
TRBJ2-7	-	TRBD1	TRBV20-1	TGCAGTGCTAGATCCGGGACAGGGATCAGCGAGCAGTACTTC	CSARSGTGISEQYF
TRBJ2-2	-	TRBD2	TRBV9	TGTGCCAGCAGCGCCGGAGGGCGGGGGGGCGTCTTAATGAACACCGGGGAGCTGTTTTTT	CASSAGGRGGVLMNTGELFF
TRBJ1-1	-	TRBD1	TRBV3-1	TGTGCCAGCAGCCCGGGACAGGGACTCATGAACACTGAAGCTTTCTTT	CASSPGQGLMNTEAFF
TRBJ1-4	-	TRBD1	TRBV25-1	TGTGCCAGCAGCAATGAACGGAGACAGGGGCCAACTAATGAAAAACTGTTTTTT	CASSNERRQGPTNEKLFF
TRBJ2-2	-	-	TRBV7-2	TGTGCCAGCAGCTCCCGGGACAGGGTACTAGCGGGGAACACCGGGGAGCTGTTTTTT	CASSSRDRVLAGNTGELFF
TRBJ1-2	-	-	TRBV2	TGTGCCAGCACCCGGGGGGATGGCTACACCTTC	CASTRGDGYTF
TRBJ2-7	-	-	TRBV4-3	TGCGCCAGCAGCCAAGACGGAGGACTCTTGTACGAGCAGTACTTC	CASSQDGGLLYEQYF
TRBJ2-5	-	-	TRBV14	TGTGCCAGCAGTCGACAGGCGTCTGAGACCCAGTACTTC	CASSRQASETQYF
TRBJ2-3	-	TRBD2	TRBV2	TGTGCCAGCGGAGTAACGGGGTCTAGCGGTACAGATACGCAGTATTTT	CASGVTGSSGTDTQYF
TRBJ1-3	-	-	TRBV12-3/TRBV12-4	TGTGCCAGCAGCATGAATGGAAACACCATATATTTT	CASSMNGNTIYF
TRBJ2-5	-	-	TRBV5-1	TGCGCCAGCAGCTACGGGACTTTTATAAGGCCTGGAGAGACCCAGTACTTC	CASSYGTFIRPGETQYF
TRBJ2-2	-	-	TRBV6-5	TGTGCCAGCAGTTACGCCGGGGGTCTCGGGGAGCTGTTTTTT	CASSYAGGLGELFF
TRBJ1-1	-	-	TRBV14	TGTGCCAGCAGCCAAGGAAGAGGGTTGAACACTGAAGCTTTCTTT	CASSQGRGLNTEAFF
TRBJ2-7	-	-	TRBV7-2	TGTGCCAGCAGCTTAGTATTAGGGTCGAGGGCCTACGAGCAGTACTTC	CASSLVLGSRAYEQYF
TRBJ2-2	few	-	TRBV11-3	TGTGCCAGCAGCCGACGAGCACGGACCGGGGAGCTGTTTTTT	CASSRRARTGELFF
TRBJ2-7	-	-	TRBV5-1	TGCGCCAGCGCCACGGCCCCCGAAAAATTCTACAATGAGCAGTACTTC	CASATAPEKFYNEQYF
TRBJ1-1	few	TRBD1	TRBV29-1	TGCACCGGACAGGCCCCCGGAGAAGCTTTCTTT	CTGQAPGEAFF
TRBJ2-7	-	TRBD1	TRBV7-9	TGTGCCAGCAGCGCGGGACAGGGGTTCGACGAGCAGTACTTC	CASSAGQGFDEQYF
TRBJ2-7	few	-	TRBV4-3	TGCGCCAGCAGCCAACTTTCGGGCTACGAGCAGTACTTC	CASSQLSGYEQYF
TRBJ2-3	-	TRBD2	TRBV4-3	TGCGCCAGCAGCCTCCAACTAGCGGGAGGGCCGAAAGATACGCAGTATTTT	CASSLQLAGGPKDTQYF
TRBJ2-1	-	-	TRBV7-9	TGTGCCAGCAGCTCCGGACGGTCCTACAATGAGCAGTTCTTC	CASSSGRSYNEQFF